This T cell receptor beta chain was recovered during a study of blood T cell repertoires in COVID-19. The CDR3 loop spans 16 amino acids. In germline, CDR1 is LNHDA, CDR2 SQIVND (reference sequence). The junction had 8 bases not matched to a gene; V was cut back by 4 bases and J by 8 bases. The table came from immunoSEQ multiplex PCR; TCRdb's copy has only in-frame clones and leaves some out. The profile shows roughly 340,000 clones, around 87% of them singletons. The source is a man aged 35 to 55 in a cohort exposed to, infected with or recovered from COVID-19 (not recorded which). Sequencing was done on a sample of PBMCs or T cells enriched from blood (not recorded which). The rearrangement uses TRBV19 and TRBJ2-1; the match to TRBD2 covers 13 bases. CDR3 loop: CASSRRLAGGFDEQFF. As DNA, the CDR3 is TGTGCCAGTAGTAGGAGACTAGCGGGAGGATTCGATGAGCAGTTCTTC.